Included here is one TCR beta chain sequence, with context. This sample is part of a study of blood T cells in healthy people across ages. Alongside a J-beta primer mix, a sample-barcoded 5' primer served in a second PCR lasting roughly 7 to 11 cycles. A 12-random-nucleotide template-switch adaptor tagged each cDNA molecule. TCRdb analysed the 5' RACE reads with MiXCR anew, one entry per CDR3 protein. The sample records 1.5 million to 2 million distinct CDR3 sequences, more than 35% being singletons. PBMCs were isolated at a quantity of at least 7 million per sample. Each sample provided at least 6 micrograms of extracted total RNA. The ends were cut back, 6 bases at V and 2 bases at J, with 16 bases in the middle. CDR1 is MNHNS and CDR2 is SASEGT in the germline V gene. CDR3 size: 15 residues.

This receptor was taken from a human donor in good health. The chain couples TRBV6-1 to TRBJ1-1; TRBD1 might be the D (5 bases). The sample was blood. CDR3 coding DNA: TGTGCCAGCAGGAGGGGTGCAGGGCGCAACACTGAAGCTTTCTTT. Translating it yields CASRRGAGRNTEAFF.